This T cell receptor (beta chain) appears in the sequencing data of a study of cytomegalovirus exposure and HLA in healthy donors. As regards this clone: What it recognizes is unknown.

V lost 1 base to trimming and J lost 0 bases, with 10 bases between them. Per germline, CDR1 SGHRS and CDR2 YFSETQ. The CDR3 consists of 16 residues. Study observations and caveats: The tendency of first-cohort TCR clusters to co-occur in the 90 to 150 validation repertoires emerged from a later analysis. Listed as cytomegalovirus-associated were 150 to 200 TCR beta chains. It was reported that the classifier diagnosed cytomegalovirus status with high specificity and sensitivity in both the original and validation cohorts.

Clones were sequenced by immunoSEQ multiplex PCR, and TCRdb holds only the in-frame ones, with some missing. The sample carries approximately 59,000 clones, approximately 92% recorded once. Sequenced material: PBMCs. The genes are TRBV5-1 and TRBJ1-4; tentative D call: TRBD1 (6 bases). The receptor was derived from a man younger than 30 in good health and CMV-seropositive. CDR3 in DNA: TGCGCCAGCAGCTTGACAGGGCGAACAACTAATGAAAAACTGTTTTTT. Translation gives CASSLTGRTTNEKLFF.